Shown below are 23 T cell receptor beta chains from a single sample sequenced in a study of blood T cell repertoires in COVID-19. Only in-frame clones appear in the TCRdb table, and some are missing; sequencing was by immunoSEQ multiplex PCR. The sample contains fewer than 45,000 clones, roughly 88% of which appear only once. The sequenced sample consisted of peripheral blood. The receptors come from a woman aged 40 to 50 with acute or convalescent COVID-19.

The chain joins TRBV9 to TRBJ2-2, with TRBD1 matching over 7 bases. Germline-derived CDR1 and CDR2 are SGDLS and YYNGEE. The CDR3 consists of 15 residues. J was trimmed by 2 bases and V by 4 bases; bases with no gene match: 5. The CDR3 is CASSPRDRNTGELFF. As DNA, the CDR3 is TGTGCCAGCAGCCCCCGGGACAGAAACACCGGGGAGCTGTTTTTT.

V gene TRBV24-1 combines with J gene TRBJ2-2, with D possibly being TRBD1 (7 bases). The germline V and J ends were trimmed by 7 bases and 5 bases, with 13 bases remaining between them. Germline V gene data show CDR1 as KGHDR and CDR2 as SFDVKD. The CDR3 extends over 14 amino acids. This CDR3 reads CATSRTGGTGELFF. The CDR3 region has the DNA TGTGCCACCAGCCGGACAGGAGGGACCGGGGAGCTGTTTTTT.

This clone has more than one count but fewer than ten. The V call is TRBV12-3 or TRBV12-4, the J call TRBJ1-1, with D hard to call. The V end lost 6 bases, the J end lost 6 bases, and 11 bases lay between the germline ends. This CDR3 region has 12 residues. The CDR3 here is CASSLRTPEAFF. The CDR3 bases are TGTGCCAGCAGCCTAAGAACCCCTGAAGCTTTCTTT.

The chain has TRBV2 and TRBJ2-5; TRBD2 matches 9 bases. Germline CDR1 is SNHLY and CDR2 is FYNNEI. J gave up 2 bases and V 0 bases, and 19 bases lay outside the gene matches. The CDR3 totals 21 residues. The CDR3 reads CASSEAPGVAVAGAVQETQYF. The CDR3 nucleotides read TGTGCCAGCAGTGAAGCCCCCGGGGTAGCAGTAGCGGGGGCCGTACAAGAGACCCAGTACTTC.

The chain links TRBV6-6 to TRBJ2-5; 10 bases fit TRBD1. The CDR3 has 13 amino acids. Germline trimming cut 7 bases from V and 4 bases from J; bases unmatched to any gene: 3. Germline assignment: CDR1 MNHNY and CDR2 SVGAGI (reference sequence). The CDR3 sequence is CASTRTGGETQYF. CDR3 DNA: TGTGCCAGCACCCGGACAGGGGGAGAGACCCAGTACTTC.

The chain combines TRBV27 with TRBJ1-4; 7 nucleotides align to TRBD1. Germline V lookup: CDR1 MNHEY, CDR2 SMNVEV (reference sequence). The CDR3 sequence is 13 residues long. V trimming: 1 base; J trimming: 10 bases; junction bases outside the gene matches: 3. DNA of the CDR3: TGTGCCAGCAGTTTATTGACAGGGAGAAAACTGTTTTTT. Translation gives CASSLLTGRKLFF.

The V gene is TRBV5-1, the J gene TRBJ1-5; TRBD1 aligns across 12 bases. The V gene's germline CDR1 is SGHRS and CDR2 YFSETQ. This CDR3 region has 19 residues. V gave up 2 bases and J gave up 2 bases; unmatched junction bases: 11. CDR3 sequence reads: CASSFFGTGGLDGNQPQHF. The CDR3 nucleotides are TGCGCCAGCAGCTTTTTCGGGACAGGGGGCTTAGACGGCAATCAGCCCCAGCATTTT.

The chain joins TRBV3-1 (or the pseudogene TRBV3-2) to TRBJ2-2; no firm D call. The CDR3 extends over 12 amino acids. Germline-derived CDR1 and CDR2 are LGHDT and YNNKEL (reference sequence). V dropped 7 bases and J dropped 6 bases, with 9 bases sitting between them. The CDR3 spells CASTSASGELFF. The CDR3, as DNA: TGTGCCAGCACCTCCGCGTCCGGGGAGCTGTTTTTT.

This rearrangement joins TRBV3-1 (or the pseudogene TRBV3-2) to TRBJ2-3; unclear D gene. The CDR3 loop spans 14 amino acids. Germline CDR1 and CDR2: LGHDT and YNNKEL (reference sequence). Trimming removed 0 bases at V and 1 base at J, with 5 bases between. In DNA form, the CDR3 reads TGTGCCAGCAGCCAAGATCTCGGCACAGATACGCAGTATTTT. Encoded protein: CASSQDLGTDTQYF.

The rearrangement links TRBV4-1 to TRBJ1-4, with 8 bases fitting TRBD1. Germline V gene lookup returns CDR1 MGHRA and CDR2 YSYEKL. The CDR3 length is 15 residues. V shed 2 bases and J 11 bases; nucleotides not matched to a gene: 10. The DNA of the CDR3 is TGCGCCAGCAGCCAACCGGGACAGGAGACCCCCAAACTGTTTTTT. Protein product: CASSQPGQETPKLFF.

The chain carries TRBV5-5 and TRBJ1-1; D is ambiguous. The germline V gene encodes CDR1 SGHKS and CDR2 YYEKEE (reference sequence). The V and J ends lost 0 bases and 4 bases respectively, with 10 bases between them. The CDR3 covers 14 residues. Here the CDR3 reads CASSLAGRGTEAFF. In nucleotides, the CDR3 is TGTGCCAGCAGCTTGGCGGGTCGTGGCACTGAAGCTTTCTTT.

This chain uses TRBV28 with TRBJ1-2; no clear D. The CDR3 is 14 amino acids. V was pared by 5 bases and J by 4 bases, with 14 bases between. Germline CDR1 is MDHEN and CDR2 is SYDVKM. CDR3 in DNA: TGTGCCAGCAGTAATACTAACGACGGCTATGGCTACACCTTC. Its protein product is CASSNTNDGYGYTF.

The chain recombines TRBV3-1 (or the pseudogene TRBV3-2) with TRBJ2-3, with a weak D call TRBD2 (5 bases). Germline-derived CDR1 and CDR2 are LGHDT and YNNKEL (reference sequence). Trimming removed 5 bases at V and 0 bases at J, with 36 bases between. This CDR3 is built from 23 residues. CDR3 in amino acids: CASSGANRQSGEALISSTDTQYF. DNA for the CDR3: TGTGCCAGCAGCGGTGCAAACAGACAATCCGGGGAAGCGTTGATTTCTAGCACAGATACGCAGTATTTT.

V gene TRBV19 combines with J gene TRBJ1-1; TRBD1 matches 7 bases. V was pared by 5 bases and J by 3 bases, with 9 bases of the junction left unmatched. CDR1 and CDR2 (germline): LNHDA, SQIVND (reference sequence). The CDR3 is made up of 15 amino acids. The CDR3 protein is CASSGTDIGDTEAFF. The CDR3 DNA reads TGTGCCAGTAGTGGGACAGACATTGGGGACACTGAAGCTTTCTTT.

This sequence joins TRBV5-6 and TRBJ1-6; no reliable D call. V lost 4 bases, J lost 7 bases, and 12 bases lay in between. The CDR3 has 14 residues. Per the germline V gene, CDR1 is SGHDT and CDR2 is YYEEEE. The CDR3 spells CASSLRASNSPLHF. In DNA, the CDR3 is TGTGCCAGCAGCCTGCGGGCCAGCAATTCACCCCTCCACTTT.

The chain uses TRBV6-5 and TRBJ2-1; 7 nucleotides agree with TRBD2. The CDR3 is made up of 14 amino acids. Germline V CDR1 and CDR2: MNHEY, SVGAGI. V shed 6 bases, J shed 3 bases, and the junction held 5 bases outside the gene matches. As DNA, the CDR3 is TGTGCCAGCAGATCTAGCGGAGACTACAATGAGCAGTTCTTC. Translating it yields CASRSSGDYNEQFF.

The rearrangement joins TRBV6-6 to TRBJ1-5, with D unresolved. CDR1 MNHNY and CDR2 SVGAGI come from the germline V gene (reference sequence). The V and J ends lost 6 bases and 3 bases respectively, with 15 bases between them. The CDR3 has 15 residues. As DNA, the CDR3 is TGTGCCAGCAGGGATACAAGACACCTCAATCAGCCCCAGCATTTT. Translation gives CASRDTRHLNQPQHF.

This chain connects TRBV19 to TRBJ1-1; 8 positions agree with TRBD1. The CDR3 covers 15 residues. With V trimmed by 5 bases and J by 1 base, 6 bases remained unmatched. Germline V lookup: CDR1 LNHDA, CDR2 SQIVND (reference sequence). The CDR3 coding sequence is TGTGCCAGTAGTCCCAGGGGGCCTGGGAACACTGAAGCTTTCTTT. This codes for CASSPRGPGNTEAFF. Full variable domain (rest looked up from reference TRBV19 and TRBJ1-1): DGGITQSPKYLFRKEGQNVTLSCEQNLNHDAMYWYRQDPGQGLRLIYYSQIVNDFQKGDIAEGYSVSREKKESFPLTVTSAQKNPTAFYLCASSPRGPGNTEAFFGQGTRLTVV.

This chain joins TRBV5-1 and TRBJ2-3; 8 bases align to TRBD1. With V trimmed by 4 bases and J by 0 bases, 4 bases remained unmatched. The CDR3 totals 15 residues. Germline assignment: CDR1 SGHRS and CDR2 YFSETQ. The CDR3 DNA sequence: TGCGCCAGCAGCATAGGACAGGGAAGCACAGATACGCAGTATTTT. This gives the protein CASSIGQGSTDTQYF.

The V gene is TRBV5-4, the J gene TRBJ2-7, with 9 bases identical to TRBD1. V shed 5 bases, J shed 1 base, and the junction held 4 bases outside the gene matches. The germline CDR1 and CDR2 sequences are SGHNT and YYREEE (reference sequence). The CDR3 sequence is 14 residues long. Here the CDR3 reads CASSTGTGSYEQYF. CDR3 DNA: TGTGCCAGCAGTACCGGGACAGGGTCCTACGAGCAGTACTTC. The whole variable domain, filled in from reference TRBV5-4 and TRBJ2-7, reads ETGVTQSPTHLIKTRGQQVTLRCSSQSGHNTVSWYQQALGQGPQFIFQYYREEENGRGNFPPRFSGLQFPNYSSELNVNALELDDSALYLCASSTGTGSYEQYFGPGTRLTVT.

This clone was recorded only once. V and J are TRBV7-3 and TRBJ2-1; 7 nucleotides line up with TRBD2. In germline, CDR1 is SGHTA, CDR2 FQGTGA. The CDR3 has 13 residues. With 2 bases clipped from V and 9 bases from J, the junction kept 4 bases outside the gene matches. The CDR3 here is CASSLGSSGEQFF. The DNA of the CDR3 is TGTGCCAGCAGCTTAGGGTCTAGCGGTGAGCAGTTCTTC.

J is TRBJ1-2 and V is TRBV27; tentatively, D is TRBD1 (6 bases). Germline loops: CDR1 MNHEY, CDR2 SMNVEV (reference sequence). Trimming cost V 4 bases and J 7 bases, with 10 bases left between them. The CDR3 covers 12 residues. Written as DNA, the CDR3 is TGTGCCAGCAGTTCAGGGGCGAGTGGCTACACCTTC. Amino acids: CASSSGASGYTF.

This chain links TRBV5-6 with TRBJ2-2; 14 positions match TRBD2. Germline loops: CDR1 SGHDT, CDR2 YYEEEE. The junction had 12 bases not matched to a gene; V was cut back by 7 bases and J by 4 bases. This CDR3 has 18 amino acids. The CDR3 DNA is TGTGCCAGCGGGACTAGCGGGGGCCGATCCTGGGGCACCGGGGAGCTGTTTTTT. Residues: CASGTSGGRSWGTGELFF.